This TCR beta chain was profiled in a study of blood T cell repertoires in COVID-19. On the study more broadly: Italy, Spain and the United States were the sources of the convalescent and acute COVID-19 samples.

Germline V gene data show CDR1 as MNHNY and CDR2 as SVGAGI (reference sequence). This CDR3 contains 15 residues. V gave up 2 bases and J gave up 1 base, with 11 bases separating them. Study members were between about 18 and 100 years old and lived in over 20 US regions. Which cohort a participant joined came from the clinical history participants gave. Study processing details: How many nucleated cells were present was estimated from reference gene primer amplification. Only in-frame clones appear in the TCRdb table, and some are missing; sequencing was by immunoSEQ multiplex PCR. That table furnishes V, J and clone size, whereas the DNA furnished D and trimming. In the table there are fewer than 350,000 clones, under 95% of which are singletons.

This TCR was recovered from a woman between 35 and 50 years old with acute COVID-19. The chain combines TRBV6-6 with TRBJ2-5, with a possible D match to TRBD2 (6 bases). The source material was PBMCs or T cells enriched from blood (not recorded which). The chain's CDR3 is CASSYLGGIQETQYF. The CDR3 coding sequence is TGTGCCAGCAGTTACCTAGGAGGGATCCAAGAGACCCAGTACTTC.